The 20 T cell receptor beta chains listed next were all sequenced from one sample in a study of T-cell reconstitution after alpha-beta-depleted transplantation in children. TCRbeta library preparation incorporated unique molecular identifiers. TCRdb reprocessed the PCR reads via MiXCR and lists one record per CDR3 protein. Among about 310,000 distinct CDR3 sequences listed, approximately 23% were seen once. Sequencing was performed on PBMCs, mostly from graft donor cells, taken 180 days after TCRalphabeta/CD19-depleted stem cell transplant. These TCRs come from a male patient under 18 who had a stem cell transplant for acute lymphoblastic leukemia, so the T cells may come from the graft donor.

The gene calls are TRBV9 and TRBJ1-6, with D perhaps matching TRBD1 (6 bases). This CDR3 comprises 14 residues. Between the trimmed V and J ends, which lost 5 bases and 10 bases, there was a span of 16 bases. Germline V gene sequence: CDR1 SGDLS, CDR2 YYNGEE. The CDR3 is CASRPGAGASPLHF. CDR3 nucleotide sequence: TGTGCCAGCAGACCTGGGGCAGGGGCCTCACCCCTCCACTTT.

The chain has TRBV15 and TRBJ2-2; 7 positions match TRBD1. The CDR3 consists of 15 residues. With 5 bases clipped from V and 0 bases from J, the junction kept 3 bases outside the gene matches. Germline values: CDR1 LNHNV, CDR2 YYDKDF (reference sequence). In DNA form, the CDR3 reads TGTGCCACCAGCCGGACAGGCCCGAACACCGGGGAGCTGTTTTTT. Translating it yields CATSRTGPNTGELFF.

This chain joins TRBV5-1 and TRBJ2-1; 7 bases fit TRBD1. Germline V lookup: CDR1 SGHRS, CDR2 YFSETQ. The CDR3 runs to 15 residues. Losses at the gene ends were 0 bases for V and 6 bases for J; bases not matched to a gene: 6. CDR3 nucleotides: TGCGCCAGCAGCTTGGGTGACAGGGTTGGCAATGAGCAGTTCTTC. Protein: CASSLGDRVGNEQFF.

The CDR3 loop reads CSARDLMNTEAFF. Here the CDR3 DNA reads TGCAGTGCTAGAGATTTAATGAACACTGAAGCTTTCTTT. The rearrangement uses TRBV20-1 and TRBJ1-1; D call uncertain. V was trimmed by 0 bases and J by 0 bases, leaving 5 bases between them. Germline V gene sequence: CDR1 DFQATT, CDR2 SNEGSKA (reference sequence). CDR3 size: 13 residues.

About this clonotype itself: No conserved phenylalanine or tryptophan ends this CDR3, so it is likely a read error. This chain links TRBV10-3 with TRBJ2-1; 8 bases are shared with TRBD2. V gave up 2 bases and J gave up 4 bases; unmatched junction bases: 7. The length of the CDR3 is 16 residues. The V gene's germline CDR1 is ENHRY and CDR2 SYGVKD. The CDR3 DNA follows: TGTGCCATCAGTGAGGCGGGACTAGGGATATACAATGAGCAGTTCTTG. Its protein is CAISEAGLGIYNEQFL.

This chain links TRBV7-3 with TRBJ2-3; TRBD2 matches at 13 bases. Germline V gene data show CDR1 as SGHTA and CDR2 as FQGTGA. J was trimmed by 4 bases and V by 5 bases; bases with no gene match: 6. The length of the CDR3 is 16 residues. Here the CDR3 reads CASSPPLAGGSDTQYF. In DNA form, the CDR3 reads TGTGCCAGCAGCCCTCCACTAGCGGGAGGGTCAGATACGCAGTATTTT.

This clonotype appeared a few times. V usage is TRBV20-1 and J usage is TRBJ2-3; no definite D call. Germline V lookup: CDR1 DFQATT, CDR2 SNEGSKA (reference sequence). The V and J ends lost 1 base and 1 base respectively, with 3 bases between them. The CDR3 is made up of 12 amino acids. CDR3 in amino acids: CSARGGTDTQYF. The CDR3 nucleotides read TGCAGTGCTAGAGGGGGCACAGATACGCAGTATTTT.

The chain recombines TRBV11-2 with TRBJ2-7; 7 bases are a match to TRBD1. The CDR3 extends over 14 amino acids. Germline V gene data show CDR1 as SGHAT and CDR2 as FQNNGV. Trimming cost V 5 bases and J 3 bases; bases outside gene matches: 7. CDR3 region: CASSPLTGRYEQYF. The CDR3 DNA is TGTGCCAGCAGCCCCCTGACAGGGCGCTACGAGCAGTACTTC.

This clonotype showed up just a few times. The chain is built from TRBV14 and TRBJ2-7, with a tentative D call TRBD2 (6 bases). The V end was cut by 3 bases, the J end by 2 bases, with 14 bases between. The germline gives CDR1 SGHDN, CDR2 FVKESK. The CDR3 has 15 residues. DNA for the CDR3: TGTGCCAGCAGCCAGCGAGGAGGAGGGGCCTACGAGCAGTACTTC. Residues: CASSQRGGGAYEQYF.

This chain joins TRBV7-3 and TRBJ2-3; 9 nucleotides align to TRBD2. CDR3 length: 15 residues. CDR1 and CDR2 (germline): SGHTA, FQGTGA. The ends lost 3 bases at V and 3 bases at J; junction bases unmatched: 4. The CDR3 sequence: CASSFGLAKTDTQYF. CDR3 DNA sequence: TGTGCCAGCAGCTTTGGACTAGCGAAAACAGATACGCAGTATTTT.

The chain employs TRBV6-2 or TRBV6-3 and TRBJ1-5, with a possible D match to TRBD1 (5 bases). Germline V gene lookup returns CDR1 MNHEY and CDR2 SVGEGT. This CDR3 has 14 residues. With 0 bases removed from V and 11 bases from J, the gap between germline ends came to 14 bases. The CDR3, as DNA: TGTGCCAGCAGTTACTCGGTGGTGGGGACGGCCCAGCATTTT. Amino acids: CASSYSVVGTAQHF.

In its sample, this clonotype was seen a few times. The genes are TRBV7-2 and TRBJ1-2; no reliable D call. CDR1 and CDR2 (germline): SGHTA, FQGNSA. This CDR3 spans 13 amino acids. The V end lost 2 bases, the J end lost 7 bases, and 11 bases lay between the germline ends. The CDR3 sequence: CASSLNWGAGYTF. The CDR3 DNA follows: TGTGCCAGCAGCTTAAACTGGGGTGCTGGCTACACCTTC.

The gene calls are TRBV27 and TRBJ2-1, with 7 bases aligning to TRBD2. Germline V gene data show CDR1 as MNHEY and CDR2 as SMNVEV (reference sequence). V lost 6 bases to trimming and J lost 2 bases; unmatched junction nucleotides: 7. This CDR3 contains 15 residues. This CDR3 is CASSAAGVPYNEQFF. CDR3 coding DNA: TGTGCCAGCAGCGCCGCGGGAGTCCCCTACAATGAGCAGTTCTTC.

This clonotype was picked up many times. This chain links TRBV5-1 with TRBJ1-1; 8 bases align to TRBD1. CDR1 and CDR2 from the germline V gene are SGHRS and YFSETQ. Trimming cost V 1 base and J 1 base; bases outside gene matches: 3. The CDR3 spans 15 residues. CDR3 amino acids: CASSLSGTGNTEAFF. Here the CDR3 DNA reads TGCGCCAGCAGCTTGTCGGGGACAGGGAACACTGAAGCTTTCTTT. The full variable domain, with the rest looked up from reference TRBV5-1 and TRBJ1-1, is KAGVTQTPRYLIKTRGQQVTLSCSPISGHRSVSWYQQTPGQGLQFLFEYFSETQRNKGNFPGRFSGRQFSNSRSEMNVSTLELGDSALYLCASSLSGTGNTEAFFGQGTRLTVV.

This chain links TRBV27 with TRBJ2-7; D may be TRBD1 (6 bases). CDR1 and CDR2 (germline): MNHEY, SMNVEV (reference sequence). The CDR3 runs to 14 residues. V dropped 6 bases and J dropped 5 bases, with 17 bases sitting between them. The CDR3 nucleotides read TGTGCCAGCAGCCCCGGGGCGACAGGCCACGAGCAGTACTTC. Translation: CASSPGATGHEQYF.

This clonotype has at least ten counts. The J gene is TRBJ2-1, the V gene TRBV12-3 or TRBV12-4, with 14 bases fitting TRBD2. This CDR3 has 14 residues. V trimming: 6 bases; J trimming: 7 bases; junction bases outside the gene matches: 2. As DNA, the CDR3 is TGTGCCAGCAGCGGACTAGCGGGAGGTAATGAGCAGTTCTTC. The encoded protein is CASSGLAGGNEQFF.

V is TRBV12-3 or TRBV12-4 and J is TRBJ2-7; 7 bases agree with TRBD2. V lost 3 bases to trimming and J lost 3 bases; unmatched junction nucleotides: 5. CDR3 length equals 14 residues. The CDR3 nucleotides are TGTGCCAGCAGTTTGGGACTACCCGTCTACGAGCAGTACTTC. Translated, it gives CASSLGLPVYEQYF.

The chain has TRBV11-2 and TRBJ2-3; TRBD2 matches 11 bases. From germline, CDR1 is SGHAT and CDR2 FQNNGV. V gave up 3 bases and J gave up 4 bases; unmatched junction bases: 9. CDR3 length: 17 residues. CDR3 residues: CASSFSIAGGPADTQYF. The CDR3 DNA reads TGTGCCAGCAGCTTCTCGATAGCGGGAGGGCCCGCAGATACGCAGTATTTT.

Only a few counts were recorded for this clonotype. V and J are TRBV20-1 and TRBJ2-7; D is uncertain. This CDR3 spans 14 amino acids. The germline V gene has CDR1 DFQATT and CDR2 SNEGSKA (reference sequence). Trimming shortened V by 1 base and J by 6 bases, and 16 bases separated the two germline ends. DNA of the CDR3: TGCAGTGCTAGAGGGTTCAAGGGTGCCCTCGAGCAGTACTTC. It encodes CSARGFKGALEQYF.

CDR3 nucleotide sequence: TGTGCCAGCAGCTTCCCCGGACTCCAGGATACGCAGTATTTT. Amino acid sequence: CASSFPGLQDTQYF. The chain uses TRBV7-2 and TRBJ2-3; maybe TRBD2 (5 bases). The CDR3 spans 14 residues. V was shortened by 3 bases and J by 6 bases, with 13 bases between the two germline ends. CDR1 SGHTA and CDR2 FQGNSA come from the germline V gene.